This record concerns one T cell receptor (beta chain) sequence. The sample comes from a study of OX40 agonist ivuxolimab in advanced cancers. Produced via immunoSEQ multiplex PCR; TCRdb's table is partial and in-frame only. This table has tens of thousands of clones, around 84% appearing once. CDR3 size: 15 residues. CDR1 and CDR2 (germline): MNHNS, SASEGT. V gave up 6 bases and J gave up 1 base; unmatched junction bases: 5. Blood specimens came from baseline, cycle 4 day 1, and cycle 7 day 1. V and J are TRBV6-1 and TRBJ2-2, with 7 bases fitting TRBD1. The starting material was CD4+ or CD8+ T cells sorted from blood, obtained in a trial of the OX40 agonist ivuxolimab. This TCR came from an adult with an advanced solid tumor such as melanoma, head and neck, liver or kidney cancer. DNA for the CDR3: TGTGCCAGCAGCCCCCGACAGGGGAACACCGGGGAGCTGTTTTTT. Translating gives CASSPRQGNTGELFF.